This TCR beta chain was documented in a study of glioma-infiltrating T cells. The germline V and J ends were trimmed by 5 bases and 9 bases, with 22 bases remaining between them. There are 15 residues in the CDR3. Overall study findings and caveats: A blood CDR3 motif signature was depleted in highly divergent patients. Non-neoplastic patients had below-expected tissue-blood divergence, while all gliomas exceeded expectation.

Using RNA template, CDR3s of TCR alpha and beta were amplified with iRepertoire arm-PCR. One-step reverse transcription and amplification started from roughly 100-400 ng of tissue mRNA or PBMC total RNA. TCRdb called the multiplex PCR reads again in MiXCR, with one record for every CDR3 protein. The data hold about 380,000 distinct CDR3 sequences, with more than 35% observed a single time. Concerning this clonotype itself: Its antigen is not identified.

This chain uses TRBV12-3 or TRBV12-4 with TRBJ1-2; possibly TRBD1 for D (5 bases). The TCR comes from a human donor with low-grade glioma or glioblastoma, undergoing nonglioma brain surgery, or in good health (not recorded which). Input material: glioma tissue, nonneoplastic brain tissue, or PBMCs (not recorded which). The CDR3 DNA is TGTGCCAGCAGTGCCGTCGGGGGGAAGGGTTTTCGCTACACCTTC. This encodes CASSAVGGKGFRYTF.